This T cell receptor beta chain appears in the sequencing data of a study of CD8 T cells in Susac syndrome. A quantity of about 0.5 to 1 ug RNA underwent reverse transcription using random hexamers. TCRdb reanalysed the immunoSEQ multiplex PCR reads using MiXCR and keeps one entry per CDR3 protein. The data show some 160,000 distinct CDR3 sequences, about 95% seen once. The CDR3 is 15 residues long. Trimming shortened V by 3 bases and J by 4 bases, and 12 bases separated the two germline ends. Germline assignment: CDR1 MGHRA and CDR2 YSYEKL. Specimen: CD8+ T cells from PBMCs. The rearrangement links TRBV4-1 to TRBJ2-2, with D perhaps TRBD2 (6 bases). The receptor's source is a human donor with multiple sclerosis. In DNA, the CDR3 is TGCGCCAGCAGCCAGGGCGGAGGGTTCACCGGGGAGCTGTTTTTT. This codes for CASSQGGGFTGELFF.